The next 30 T cell receptor beta chains were all read from a single sample in a study of T cells in tuberculosis. Generated by immunoSEQ multiplex PCR, the TCRdb table keeps only in-frame clones and is missing some. The profile shows some 40,000 clones, 95% of them singletons. Specimen: PBMCs. The receptor source for this set is a donor aged 10 to 29 with latent tuberculosis or without tuberculosis infection.

This sequence joins TRBV28 and TRBJ2-2; D might be TRBD2 (6 bases). This CDR3 has 14 amino acids. Germline CDR1 is MDHEN and CDR2 is SYDVKM. The V and J ends lost 8 bases and 1 base respectively, with 11 bases between them. The CDR3 DNA follows: TGTGCCAGCCAGGGAGGCCTGAACACCGGGGAGCTGTTTTTT. Translation: CASQGGLNTGELFF.

This chain joins TRBV4-1 and TRBJ2-1, with D possibly being TRBD2 (6 bases). V was clipped by 0 bases and J by 1 base, with 10 bases between them. The CDR3 runs to 16 residues. Germline V gene data show CDR1 as MGHRA and CDR2 as YSYEKL. CDR3 in amino acids: CASSQDPGRSYNEQFF. The CDR3 DNA reads TGCGCCAGCAGCCAAGATCCGGGGAGGTCCTACAATGAGCAGTTCTTC.

V and J are TRBV5-6 and TRBJ2-1, with 8 bases fitting TRBD1. The V gene end was trimmed by 4 bases and the J gene end by 4 bases; junction bases not matched to a gene: 10. This CDR3 region has 16 residues. CDR1 is SGHDT and CDR2 is YYEEEE in the germline V gene. The CDR3 region is CASSRRDRTPYNEQFF. CDR3 in DNA: TGTGCCAGCAGCCGGAGGGACAGGACCCCTTACAATGAGCAGTTCTTC.

Written as DNA, the CDR3 is TGTGCCAGCAGTAAGGACACAGGGAACACTGAAGCTTTCTTT. Translated: CASSKDTGNTEAFF. This chain connects TRBV6-1 to TRBJ1-1; TRBD1 might be the D (5 bases). Germline CDR1 reads MNHNS; CDR2 reads SASEGT. Trimming took 5 bases from V and 1 from J, leaving 11 bases between them. This CDR3 is built from 14 residues.

This clone was recorded a few times. The junction differs from germline at one of its ends, possibly a read error. The chain carries TRBV25-1 and TRBJ2-7, with D perhaps TRBD2 (5 bases). Germline CDR1 reads MGHDK; CDR2 reads SYGVNS. The CDR3 spans 17 residues. CDR3 DNA sequence: TGTGCCAGCAGCGAATTACGGGAATCGGGATCTTCCTACGAGCAGTACTTC. Its translation is CASSELRESGSSYEQYF.

J is TRBJ2-2 and V is TRBV18, with 10 bases aligning to TRBD2. After removal of 0 bases from V and 4 bases from J, the junction contained 2 bases not matched to a gene. CDR3 length: 16 residues. CDR1 and CDR2 (germline): KGHSH, LQKENI. The CDR3 DNA reads TGTGCCAGCTCACCACCTGCTAGCGGGGGCACCGGGGAGCTGTTTTTT. Translation: CASSPPASGGTGELFF.

This rearrangement joins TRBV5-8 to TRBJ2-5; TRBD2 matches 15 bases. CDR1 and CDR2 (germline): SGHTS, YDEGEE. This CDR3 region has 16 residues. V trimming: 4 bases; J trimming: 5 bases; junction bases outside the gene matches: 6. CDR3 protein: CASSPGLAGGRETQYF. For the CDR3, the DNA is TGTGCCAGCAGCCCAGGACTAGCGGGGGGGCGTGAGACCCAGTACTTC.

This clone was counted a few times. The CDR3 DNA is TGTGCCATCCAAACCTTAAGACAGGGCCGCGTTGAAGCTTTCTTT. Translation gives CAIQTLRQGRVEAFF. V gene TRBV6-5 combines with J gene TRBJ1-1; TRBD1 aligns across 7 bases. The CDR3 is 15 residues long. Germline trimming cut 10 bases from V and 7 bases from J; bases unmatched to any gene: 18. Germline CDR1 MNHEY, CDR2 SVGAGI.

The gene calls are TRBV6-5 and TRBJ2-5; TRBD1 agrees at 8 bases. Germline CDR1 and CDR2: MNHEY and SVGAGI. The length of the CDR3 is 14 residues. The trim removed 6 bases at V and 5 bases at J, leaving 8 bases unmatched. As DNA, the CDR3 is TGTGCCAGCAGAGGACAGGGCGATCCGGAGACCCAGTACTTC. Its translation is CASRGQGDPETQYF.

The V gene is TRBV7-2, the J gene TRBJ1-1; the match to TRBD1 covers 7 bases. The germline V gene encodes CDR1 SGHTA and CDR2 FQGNSA. Losses at the gene ends were 5 bases for V and 3 bases for J; bases not matched to a gene: 3. This CDR3 is 13 amino acids long. CDR3 loop: CASSLDRDTEAFF. The CDR3 coding sequence is TGTGCCAGCAGCCTAGACAGGGACACTGAAGCTTTCTTT.

In DNA, the CDR3 is TGCGCCAGCAGCCGGATCGGGTGGTTGAACACTGAAGCTTTCTTT. Its protein product is CASSRIGWLNTEAFF. The J gene is TRBJ1-1, the V gene TRBV4-1; D not certain. This CDR3 spans 15 amino acids. V gave up 4 bases and J gave up 0 bases, with 12 bases separating them. CDR1 MGHRA and CDR2 YSYEKL come from the germline V gene.

The chain combines TRBV6-5 with TRBJ1-2, with 10 bases identical to TRBD1. CDR3 length: 15 amino acids. The V gene end was trimmed by 2 bases and the J gene end by 5 bases; junction bases not matched to a gene: 5. CDR1 MNHEY and CDR2 SVGAGI come from the germline V gene. CDR3 protein: CASSYRDRGPYGYTF. CDR3 bases: TGTGCCAGCAGTTACAGGGACAGGGGCCCATATGGCTACACCTTC.

The rearrangement links TRBV7-2 to TRBJ2-3; no reliable D call. V was trimmed by 3 bases and J by 3 bases, leaving 7 bases between them. Germline V lookup: CDR1 SGHTA, CDR2 FQGNSA. This CDR3 contains 13 residues. CDR3 bases: TGTGCCAGCAGCTTCACCCGGACAGATACGCAGTATTTT. Its translation: CASSFTRTDTQYF.

V gene TRBV21-1 combines with J gene TRBJ1-6; TRBD1 is the table's D call, not checked against the DNA. TRBV21-1 is recorded as a pseudogene. The CDR3 runs 16 residues. CDR3 coding DNA: TGTGCCAGCAGCAAAGGGACAGGGGGGGGTAATTCACCCCTCCACTTT. Translation: CASSKGTGGGNSPLHF.

The chain employs TRBV4-1 and TRBJ1-2; unclear D gene. Germline V gene sequence: CDR1 MGHRA, CDR2 YSYEKL. With 0 bases removed from V and 7 bases from J, the gap between germline ends came to 15 bases. The length of the CDR3 is 15 residues. CDR3 nucleotide sequence: TGCGCCAGCAGCCAAGAGACTATCCGACGGGGTGGCTACACCTTC. It translates to CASSQETIRRGGYTF.

Worth noting for this clone: This CDR3 is also generated by other DNA sequences in the sample. This chain connects TRBV6-1 to TRBJ1-2; 9 bases are shared with TRBD1. CDR3 length: 12 amino acids. CDR1 MNHNS and CDR2 SASEGT come from the germline V gene. J was trimmed by 3 bases and V by 9 bases; bases with no gene match: 2. DNA of the CDR3: TGTGCCAGTCGGGACAGGGACTATGGCTACACCTTC. This sequence encodes CASRDRDYGYTF.

The V call is TRBV30, the J call TRBJ1-2, with 7 bases identical to TRBD1. V shed 6 bases and J 8 bases; nucleotides not matched to a gene: 24. Germline CDR1 GTSNPN, CDR2 SVGIG (reference sequence). The CDR3 consists of 17 residues. The CDR3 reads CACEELVMTGTFEGYTF. CDR3 in DNA: TGTGCCTGCGAAGAACTAGTTATGACAGGGACATTTGAGGGCTACACCTTC.

This chain uses TRBV25-1 with TRBJ1-1; D might be TRBD1 (5 bases). V lost 3 bases and J 5 bases, leaving 22 bases between the germline ends. The germline gives CDR1 MGHDK, CDR2 SYGVNS. The length of the CDR3 is 17 residues. CDR3 nucleotide sequence: TGTGCCAGCAGTGATAACCCTTTCGGGGGAGGGCTTACTGAAGCTTTCTTT. This translates into CASSDNPFGGGLTEAFF.

Only one count was recorded for this clone. The chain recombines TRBV5-1 with TRBJ1-5; D gene unclear. Germline V gives CDR1 SGHRS, CDR2 YFSETQ. The CDR3 is made up of 14 amino acids. Trimming pared 0 bases from V and 4 bases from J, leaving 8 bases between. The CDR3 coding sequence is TGCGCCAGCAGCTTGGATAGCCTTAATCAGCCCCAGCATTTT. This encodes CASSLDSLNQPQHF.

This sequence joins TRBV18 and TRBJ2-3, with TRBD1 matching 10 bases. J gave up 5 bases and V 4 bases, and 9 bases lay outside the gene matches. The CDR3 length is 16 residues. Germline CDR1 and CDR2: KGHSH and LQKENI. As DNA, the CDR3 is TGTGCCAGCTCACTTACGGGACAGGGGAGAATAGATACGCAGTATTTT. Its translation: CASSLTGQGRIDTQYF.

This chain joins TRBV5-1 and TRBJ1-6; D is possibly TRBD1 (5 bases). Germline V lookup: CDR1 SGHRS, CDR2 YFSETQ. This CDR3 contains 16 residues. V lost 0 bases to trimming and J lost 6 bases, with 13 bases between them. CDR3 nucleotide sequence: TGCGCCAGCAGCTTGGGGTTGGGGACTTCTAATTCACCCCTCCACTTT. This encodes CASSLGLGTSNSPLHF.

This sequence joins TRBV5-1 and TRBJ2-1, with D uncertain. The CDR3 covers 15 residues. Trimming pared 0 bases from V and 8 bases from J, leaving 15 bases between. The germline V gene encodes CDR1 SGHRS and CDR2 YFSETQ. The DNA of the CDR3 is TGCGCCAGCAGCTTGGGGCAGATAAGTTTCTATGAGCAGTTCTTC. Amino acids: CASSLGQISFYEQFF.

This clone was detected only once. This chain's CDR3 is CAWDRRVEAFF. In nucleotides, the CDR3 is TGTGCCTGGGACAGGAGAGTAGAAGCTTTCTTT. V gene TRBV30 combines with J gene TRBJ1-1; D might be TRBD1 (6 bases). CDR3 size: 11 residues. The germline CDR1 and CDR2 sequences are GTSNPN and SVGIG (reference sequence). V dropped 5 bases and J dropped 8 bases, with 12 bases sitting between them.

V and J are TRBV5-1 and TRBJ2-1, with TRBD2 as a possible D gene (6 bases). The CDR3 runs 16 residues. The V end was cut by 2 bases, the J end by 7 bases, with 19 bases between. The germline gives CDR1 SGHRS, CDR2 YFSETQ. CDR3 region: CASSLVRGNLLNEQFF. The CDR3 nucleotides are TGCGCCAGCAGCTTAGTACGGGGGAACCTCTTAAATGAGCAGTTCTTC.

The rearrangement links TRBV4-3 to TRBJ1-3; 9 positions match TRBD1. Germline V gene sequence: CDR1 LGHNA, CDR2 YSLEER. The ends lost 4 bases at V and 7 bases at J; junction bases unmatched: 5. This CDR3 has 14 amino acids. CDR3 DNA sequence: TGCGCCAGCAGCCGAGACAGGGGGGAGAACACCATATATTTT. This translates into CASSRDRGENTIYF.

This clone was seen just once. CDR3 residues: CASTPDRRTEAFF. The CDR3 DNA reads TGTGCCAGCACCCCCGACAGGAGGACTGAAGCTTTCTTT. The V gene is TRBV28, the J gene TRBJ1-1, with D tentatively TRBD1 (6 bases). Germline CDR1 is MDHEN and CDR2 is SYDVKM. The CDR3 is 13 amino acids. V was shortened by 7 bases and J by 5 bases, with 14 bases between the two germline ends.

V gene TRBV18 combines with J gene TRBJ1-4; D might be TRBD1 (6 bases). The CDR3 loop spans 15 amino acids. Looked up from germline, CDR1 is KGHSH and CDR2 is LQKENI. V was cut by 1 base and J by 7 bases, with 13 bases left in between. As DNA, the CDR3 is TGTGCCAGCTCACCACGACAGGTCTTGGGTGAAAAACTGTTTTTT. It is translated as CASSPRQVLGEKLFF.

V and J are TRBV5-6 and TRBJ1-5; D ambiguous. V dropped 4 bases and J dropped 4 bases, with 21 bases sitting between them. The CDR3 covers 17 residues. The V gene's germline CDR1 is SGHDT and CDR2 YYEEEE. This CDR3 is CASSPNGGGFRNQPQHF. CDR3 coding DNA: TGTGCCAGCAGCCCTAACGGAGGTGGATTTCGTAATCAGCCCCAGCATTTT.

The rearrangement joins TRBV29-1 to TRBJ2-2, with TRBD2 as a possible D gene (5 bases). The germline V gene encodes CDR1 SQVTM and CDR2 ANQGSEA. The ends were cut back, 7 bases at V and 0 bases at J, with 12 bases in the middle. CDR3 length equals 14 residues. The CDR3 sequence is CSALGVANTGELFF. In DNA, the CDR3 is TGCAGCGCCCTGGGAGTAGCGAACACCGGGGAGCTGTTTTTT.

The chain is built from TRBV27 and TRBJ2-5, with D hard to call. Trimming pared 2 bases from V and 2 bases from J, leaving 6 bases between. The V gene's germline CDR1 is MNHEY and CDR2 SMNVEV (reference sequence). This CDR3 region has 13 residues. The CDR3 reads CASSLSRQETQYF. In DNA form, the CDR3 reads TGTGCCAGCAGTTTAAGCCGACAAGAGACCCAGTACTTC.